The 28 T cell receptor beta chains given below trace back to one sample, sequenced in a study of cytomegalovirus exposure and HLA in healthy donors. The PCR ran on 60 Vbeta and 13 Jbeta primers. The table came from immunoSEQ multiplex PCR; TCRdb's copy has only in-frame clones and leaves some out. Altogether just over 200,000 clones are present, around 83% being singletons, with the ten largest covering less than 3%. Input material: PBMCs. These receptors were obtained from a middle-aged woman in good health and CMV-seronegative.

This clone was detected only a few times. The chain's CDR3 is CAWSSPDRGRTNEKLFF. The CDR3 coding sequence is TGTGCCTGGAGTAGCCCAGACAGGGGTAGGACTAATGAAAAACTGTTTTTT. The rearrangement links TRBV30 to TRBJ1-4; 8 bases match TRBD1. CDR3 size: 17 residues. Losses at the gene ends were 2 bases for V and 2 bases for J; bases not matched to a gene: 10. Germline V CDR1 and CDR2: GTSNPN, SVGIG (reference sequence).

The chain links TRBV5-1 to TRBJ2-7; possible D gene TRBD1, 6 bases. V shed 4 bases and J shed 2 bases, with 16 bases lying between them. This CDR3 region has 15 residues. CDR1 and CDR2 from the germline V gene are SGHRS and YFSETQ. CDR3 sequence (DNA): TGCGCCAGCAGCGCGGCCTTTGGGGGCGCCTACGAGCAGTACTTC. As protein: CASSAAFGGAYEQYF. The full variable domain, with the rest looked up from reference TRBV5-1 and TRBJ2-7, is KAGVTQTPRYLIKTRGQQVTLSCSPISGHRSVSWYQQTPGQGLQFLFEYFSETQRNKGNFPGRFSGRQFSNSRSEMNVSTLELGDSALYLCASSAAFGGAYEQYFGPGTRLTVT.

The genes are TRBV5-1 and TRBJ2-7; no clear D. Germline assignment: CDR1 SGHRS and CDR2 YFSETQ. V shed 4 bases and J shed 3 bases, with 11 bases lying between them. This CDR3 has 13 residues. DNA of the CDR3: TGCGCCAGCAGCGAATCCTCCAGCTACGAGCAGTACTTC. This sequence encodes CASSESSSYEQYF.

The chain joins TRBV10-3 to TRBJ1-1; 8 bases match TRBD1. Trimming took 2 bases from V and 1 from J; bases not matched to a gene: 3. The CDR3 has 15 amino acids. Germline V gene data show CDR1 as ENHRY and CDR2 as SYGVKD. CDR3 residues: CAISERQGPNTEAFF. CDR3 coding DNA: TGTGCCATCAGTGAGAGACAGGGGCCGAACACTGAAGCTTTCTTT.

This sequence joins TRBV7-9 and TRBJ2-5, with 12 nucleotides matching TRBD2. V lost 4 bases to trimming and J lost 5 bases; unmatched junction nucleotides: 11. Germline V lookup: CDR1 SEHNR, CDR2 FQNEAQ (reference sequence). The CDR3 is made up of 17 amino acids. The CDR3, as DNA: TGTGCCAGCAGCTCCGGGACTAGCGGGCCAGGGGCGGAGACCCAGTACTTC. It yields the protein CASSSGTSGPGAETQYF. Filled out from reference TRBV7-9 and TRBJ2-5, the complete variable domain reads DTGVSQNPRHKITKRGQNVTFRCDPISEHNRLYWYRQTLGQGPEFLTYFQNEAQLEKSRLLSDRFSAERPKGSFSTLEIQRTEQGDSAMYLCASSSGTSGPGAETQYFGPGTRLLVL.

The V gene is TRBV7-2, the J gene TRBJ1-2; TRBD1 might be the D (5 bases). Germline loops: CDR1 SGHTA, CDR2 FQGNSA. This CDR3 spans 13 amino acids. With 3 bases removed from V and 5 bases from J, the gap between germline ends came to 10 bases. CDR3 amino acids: CASSFGQGYGYTF. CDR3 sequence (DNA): TGTGCCAGCAGCTTCGGTCAGGGTTATGGCTACACCTTC.

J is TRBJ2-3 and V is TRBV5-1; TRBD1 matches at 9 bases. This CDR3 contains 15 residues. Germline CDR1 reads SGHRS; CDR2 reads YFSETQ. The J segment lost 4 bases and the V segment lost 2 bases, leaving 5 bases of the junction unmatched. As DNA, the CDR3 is TGCGCCAGCAGCTTAGGGACAGGGTGGGCAGATACGCAGTATTTT. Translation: CASSLGTGWADTQYF. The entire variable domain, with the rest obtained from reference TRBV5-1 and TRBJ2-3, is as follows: KAGVTQTPRYLIKTRGQQVTLSCSPISGHRSVSWYQQTPGQGLQFLFEYFSETQRNKGNFPGRFSGRQFSNSRSEMNVSTLELGDSALYLCASSLGTGWADTQYFGPGTRLTVL.

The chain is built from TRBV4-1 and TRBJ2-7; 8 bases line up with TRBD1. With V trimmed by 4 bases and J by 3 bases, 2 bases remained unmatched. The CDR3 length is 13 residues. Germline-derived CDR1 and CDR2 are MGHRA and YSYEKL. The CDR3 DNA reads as TGCGCCAGCAGCCTCACAGGGGGCTACGAGCAGTACTTC. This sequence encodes CASSLTGGYEQYF.

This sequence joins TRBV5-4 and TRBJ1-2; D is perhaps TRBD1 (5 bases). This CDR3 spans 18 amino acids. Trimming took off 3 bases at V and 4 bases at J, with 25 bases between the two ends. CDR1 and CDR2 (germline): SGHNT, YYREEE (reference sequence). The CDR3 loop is CASSWGSGVGSGPYGYTF. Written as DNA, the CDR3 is TGTGCCAGCAGCTGGGGGTCTGGGGTTGGCAGCGGGCCCTATGGCTACACCTTC.

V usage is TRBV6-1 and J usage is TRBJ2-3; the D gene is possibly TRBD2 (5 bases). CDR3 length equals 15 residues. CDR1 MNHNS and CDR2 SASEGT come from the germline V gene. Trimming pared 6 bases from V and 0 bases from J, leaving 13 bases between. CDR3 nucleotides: TGTGCCAGCAGCCGTAGCGTCCCTAGCACAGATACGCAGTATTTT. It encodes CASSRSVPSTDTQYF.

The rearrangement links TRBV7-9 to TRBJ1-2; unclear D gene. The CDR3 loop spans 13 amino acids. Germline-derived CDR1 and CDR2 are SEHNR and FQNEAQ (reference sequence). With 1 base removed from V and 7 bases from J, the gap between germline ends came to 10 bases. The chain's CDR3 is CASSLVSLLGYTF. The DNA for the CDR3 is TGTGCCAGCAGCTTAGTTTCCCTTCTTGGCTACACCTTC.

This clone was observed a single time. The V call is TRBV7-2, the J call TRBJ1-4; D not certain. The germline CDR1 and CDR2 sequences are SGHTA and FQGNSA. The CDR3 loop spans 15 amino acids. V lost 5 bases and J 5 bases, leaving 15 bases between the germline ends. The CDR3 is CASSPARRANEKLFF. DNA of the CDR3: TGTGCCAGCAGCCCGGCCCGGAGAGCAAATGAAAAACTGTTTTTT.

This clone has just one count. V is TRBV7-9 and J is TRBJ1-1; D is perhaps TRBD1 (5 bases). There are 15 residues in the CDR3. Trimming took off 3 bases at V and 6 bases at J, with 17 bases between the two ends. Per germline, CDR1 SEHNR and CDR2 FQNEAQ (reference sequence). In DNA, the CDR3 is TGTGCCAGCAGCTTTACCGGGGGGAGGGACTCTGAAGCTTTCTTT. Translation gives CASSFTGGRDSEAFF.

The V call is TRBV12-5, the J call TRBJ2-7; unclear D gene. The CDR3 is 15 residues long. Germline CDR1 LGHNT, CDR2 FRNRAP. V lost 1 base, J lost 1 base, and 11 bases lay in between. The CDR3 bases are TGTGCTAGTGGTTTGGGTTCATGGCAGTCCTACGAGCAGTACTTC. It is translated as CASGLGSWQSYEQYF. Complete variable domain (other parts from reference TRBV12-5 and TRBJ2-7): DARVTQTPRHKVTEMGQEVTMRCQPILGHNTVFWYRQTMMQGLELLAYFRNRAPLDDSGMPKDRFSAEMPDATLATLKIQPSEPRDSAVYFCASGLGSWQSYEQYFGPGTRLTVT.

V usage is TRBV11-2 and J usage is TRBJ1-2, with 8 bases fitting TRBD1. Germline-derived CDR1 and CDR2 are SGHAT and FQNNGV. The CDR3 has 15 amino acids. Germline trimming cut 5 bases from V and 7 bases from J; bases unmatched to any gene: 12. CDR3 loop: CASSAAGTGVGGYTF. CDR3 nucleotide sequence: TGTGCCAGCAGCGCCGCCGGGACAGGAGTAGGTGGCTACACCTTC.

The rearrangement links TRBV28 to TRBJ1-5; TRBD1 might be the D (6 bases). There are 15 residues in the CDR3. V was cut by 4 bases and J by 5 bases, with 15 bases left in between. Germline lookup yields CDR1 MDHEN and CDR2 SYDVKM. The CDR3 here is CASSSLMAGDQPQHF. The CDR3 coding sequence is TGTGCCAGCAGTTCCCTCATGGCAGGGGATCAGCCCCAGCATTTT.

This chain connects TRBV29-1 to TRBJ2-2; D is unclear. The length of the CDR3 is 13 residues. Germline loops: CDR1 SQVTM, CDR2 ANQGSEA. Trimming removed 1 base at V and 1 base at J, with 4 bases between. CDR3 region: CSVEGQNTGELFF. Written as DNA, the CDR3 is TGCAGCGTTGAAGGGCAGAACACCGGGGAGCTGTTTTTT.

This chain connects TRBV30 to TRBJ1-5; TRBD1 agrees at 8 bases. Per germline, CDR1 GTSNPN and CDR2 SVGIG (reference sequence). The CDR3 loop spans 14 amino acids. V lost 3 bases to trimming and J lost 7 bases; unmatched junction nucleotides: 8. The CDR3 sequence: CAWSTGQGGQPQHF. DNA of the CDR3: TGTGCCTGGAGCACAGGACAGGGCGGACAGCCCCAGCATTTT.

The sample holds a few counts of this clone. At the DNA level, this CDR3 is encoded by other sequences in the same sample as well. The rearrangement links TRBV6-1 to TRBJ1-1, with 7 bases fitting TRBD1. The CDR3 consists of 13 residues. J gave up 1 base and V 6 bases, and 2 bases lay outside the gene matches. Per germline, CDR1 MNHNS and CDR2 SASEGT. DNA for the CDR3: TGTGCCAGCAGGAGACAGGGGAACACTGAAGCTTTCTTT. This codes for CASRRQGNTEAFF.

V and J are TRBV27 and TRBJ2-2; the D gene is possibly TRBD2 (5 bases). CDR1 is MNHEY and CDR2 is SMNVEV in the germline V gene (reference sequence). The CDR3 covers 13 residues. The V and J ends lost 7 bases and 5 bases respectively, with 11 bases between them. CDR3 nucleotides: TGTGCCAGCAAGGGCCCGGGGACCGGGGAGCTGTTTTTT. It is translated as CASKGPGTGELFF.

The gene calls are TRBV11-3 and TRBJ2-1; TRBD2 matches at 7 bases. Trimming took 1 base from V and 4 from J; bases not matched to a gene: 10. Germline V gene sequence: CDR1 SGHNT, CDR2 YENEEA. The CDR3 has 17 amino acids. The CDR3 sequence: CASSLGTGGIRYNEQFF. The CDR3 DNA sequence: TGTGCCAGCAGCTTAGGAACGGGGGGAATCCGTTACAATGAGCAGTTCTTC.

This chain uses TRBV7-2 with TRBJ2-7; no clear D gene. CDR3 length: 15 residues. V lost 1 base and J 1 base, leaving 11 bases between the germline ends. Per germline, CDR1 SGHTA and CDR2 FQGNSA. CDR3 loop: CASSLEVYQSYEQYF. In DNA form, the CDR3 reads TGTGCCAGCAGCTTAGAAGTCTACCAATCCTACGAGCAGTACTTC.

This CDR3 is CASSPRGSAGDHNEQFF. The CDR3 DNA reads TGTGCCAGCAGCCCCCGAGGTTCCGCGGGGGATCACAATGAGCAGTTCTTC. The J gene is TRBJ2-1, the V gene TRBV9; TRBD2 matches at 7 bases. V lost 4 bases to trimming and J lost 5 bases; unmatched junction nucleotides: 15. CDR1 SGDLS and CDR2 YYNGEE come from the germline V gene. The CDR3 length is 17 residues.

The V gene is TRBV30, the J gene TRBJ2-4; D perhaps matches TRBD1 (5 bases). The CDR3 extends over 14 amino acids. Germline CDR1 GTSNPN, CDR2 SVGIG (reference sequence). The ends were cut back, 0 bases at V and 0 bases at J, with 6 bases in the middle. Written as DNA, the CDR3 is TGTGCCTGGAGTGTGGGGCTAGCCAAAAACATTCAGTACTTC. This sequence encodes CAWSVGLAKNIQYF.

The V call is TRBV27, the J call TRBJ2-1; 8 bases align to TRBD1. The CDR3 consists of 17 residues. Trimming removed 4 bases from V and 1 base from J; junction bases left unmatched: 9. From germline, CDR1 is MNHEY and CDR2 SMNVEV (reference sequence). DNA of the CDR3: TGTGCCAGCAGTTCCCTACACAGGGGGAATTCCTACAATGAGCAGTTCTTC. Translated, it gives CASSSLHRGNSYNEQFF.

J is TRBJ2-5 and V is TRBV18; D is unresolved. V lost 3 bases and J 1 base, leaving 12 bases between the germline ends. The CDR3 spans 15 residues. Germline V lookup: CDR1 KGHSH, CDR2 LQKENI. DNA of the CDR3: TGTGCCAGCTCACCCTTCACTCCCGGCCAAGAGACCCAGTACTTC. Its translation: CASSPFTPGQETQYF.

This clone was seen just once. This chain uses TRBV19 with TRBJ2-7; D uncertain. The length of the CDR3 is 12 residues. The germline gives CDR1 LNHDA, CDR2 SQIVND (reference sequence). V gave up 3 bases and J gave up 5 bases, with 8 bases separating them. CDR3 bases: TGTGCCAGTAGTATTGGGCCTAACGAGCAGTACTTC. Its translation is CASSIGPNEQYF.

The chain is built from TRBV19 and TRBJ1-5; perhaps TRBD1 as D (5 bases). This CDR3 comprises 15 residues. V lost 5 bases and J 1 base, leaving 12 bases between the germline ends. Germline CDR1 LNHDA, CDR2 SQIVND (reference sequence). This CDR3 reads CASSRREGSNQPQHF. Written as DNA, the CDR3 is TGTGCCAGTAGTCGCAGGGAGGGGAGCAATCAGCCCCAGCATTTT.